What follows are 15 T cell receptor beta chains derived from one specimen sequenced in a study of cytomegalovirus exposure and HLA in healthy donors. The repertoire was sequenced with immunoSEQ multiplex PCR; TCRdb's copy has only in-frame clones and lacks some. The table includes around 300,000 clones, around nine tenths detected once. The specimen was PBMCs. The source is a woman between 18 and 29 years old in good health and CMV-seronegative.

The chain couples TRBV9 to TRBJ1-1; TRBD1 agrees at 9 bases. Germline V CDR1 and CDR2: SGDLS, YYNGEE. V was pared by 7 bases and J by 10 bases, with 5 bases of the junction left unmatched. The CDR3 sequence is 11 residues long. The CDR3 region has the DNA TGTGCCAGCCAGGGACAGGGCGTAGCTTTCTTT. This sequence encodes CASQGQGVAFF.

This chain joins TRBV28 and TRBJ2-6, with TRBD1 matching over 7 bases. This CDR3 spans 14 amino acids. Trimming at V came to 9 bases and at J to 4 bases, leaving 6 bases not matched to a gene. From germline, CDR1 is MDHEN and CDR2 SYDVKM. CDR3 DNA: TGTGCCAGTGAGGGGGCGAGGGGGGCCAACGTCCTGACTTTC. As protein: CASEGARGANVLTF.

As regards this clone: The same CDR3 is also encoded by other DNA sequences in this sample. The rearrangement uses TRBV27 and TRBJ1-5; D ambiguous. In germline, CDR1 is MNHEY, CDR2 SMNVEV (reference sequence). The CDR3 spans 15 residues. With 2 bases removed from V and 3 bases from J, the gap between germline ends came to 11 bases. CDR3 in amino acids: CASSLSGQSNQPQHF. The CDR3 region has the DNA TGTGCCAGCAGTTTAAGTGGGCAGTCCAATCAGCCCCAGCATTTT.

The CDR3 spells CASSPSGTGLGDTEAFF. In DNA form, the CDR3 reads TGTGCCAGCAGTCCCTCCGGGACAGGGCTTGGGGACACTGAAGCTTTCTTT. This chain connects TRBV28 to TRBJ1-1, with TRBD1 matching 9 bases. This CDR3 is 17 amino acids long. The trim removed 5 bases at V and 3 bases at J, leaving 13 bases unmatched. Germline-derived CDR1 and CDR2 are MDHEN and SYDVKM.

This chain links TRBV7-6 with TRBJ1-1; D uncertain. The germline gives CDR1 SGHVS, CDR2 FNYEAQ. This CDR3 comprises 14 residues. V shed 5 bases and J shed 6 bases, with 16 bases lying between them. CDR3 nucleotide sequence: TGTGCCAGCAGCCCAACCCCAACACTATCTGAAGCTTTCTTT. Amino acids: CASSPTPTLSEAFF.

The chain carries TRBV28 and TRBJ2-7; the D gene is possibly TRBD1 (6 bases). CDR1 is MDHEN and CDR2 is SYDVKM in the germline V gene. The CDR3 contains 14 residues. V was cut by 7 bases and J by 0 bases, with 13 bases left in between. The CDR3 DNA sequence: TGTGCCAGCAAGGATACGGACAGCTCCTACGAGCAGTACTTC. It specifies CASKDTDSSYEQYF.

The V and J genes are TRBV6-1 and TRBJ2-7; D gene unclear. The CDR3 sequence is 13 residues long. Germline V gene data show CDR1 as MNHNS and CDR2 as SASEGT. Trimming stripped 3 bases from V and 4 bases from J, with 10 bases between. The CDR3 DNA reads as TGTGCCAGCAGTGATGCGACACCTTACGAGCAGTACTTC. Protein product: CASSDATPYEQYF.

The chain has TRBV5-1 and TRBJ1-4; TRBD1 matches at 9 bases. J gave up 7 bases and V 2 bases, and 3 bases lay outside the gene matches. Germline V gene lookup returns CDR1 SGHRS and CDR2 YFSETQ. The CDR3 contains 14 residues. CDR3 amino acids: CASSFGTGSEKLFF. In DNA, the CDR3 is TGCGCCAGCAGCTTTGGGACAGGGAGTGAAAAACTGTTTTTT.

In its sample, this clone was seen once. V and J are TRBV27 and TRBJ1-5, with TRBD1 identical over 7 bases. This CDR3 spans 14 amino acids. The V and J ends lost 3 bases and 4 bases, in that order; junction bases with no gene match: 3. From germline, CDR1 is MNHEY and CDR2 SMNVEV (reference sequence). CDR3 coding DNA: TGTGCCAGCAGTTTCAGGACAGGTAATCAGCCCCAGCATTTT. Protein: CASSFRTGNQPQHF.

The V call is TRBV19, the J call TRBJ1-2; the D is unclear. The germline V gene has CDR1 LNHDA and CDR2 SQIVND (reference sequence). The CDR3 extends over 16 amino acids. V lost 3 bases and J lost 6, with 20 bases in between. CDR3: CASSIMNTGAENGYTF. For the CDR3, the DNA is TGTGCCAGTAGTATTATGAACACCGGAGCTGAAAATGGCTACACCTTC. The complete variable domain, with remaining parts taken from reference TRBV19 and TRBJ1-2, reads DGGITQSPKYLFRKEGQNVTLSCEQNLNHDAMYWYRQDPGQGLRLIYYSQIVNDFQKGDIAEGYSVSREKKESFPLTVTSAQKNPTAFYLCASSIMNTGAENGYTFGSGTRLTVV.

The V call is TRBV10-3, the J call TRBJ1-2; a weak D match, TRBD1 (5 bases). V lost 3 bases and J 5 bases, leaving 10 bases between the germline ends. From germline, CDR1 is ENHRY and CDR2 SYGVKD. CDR3 length: 13 residues. In DNA form, the CDR3 reads TGTGCCATCAGTGAAGGACACCCGTATGGCTACACCTTC. Protein sequence: CAISEGHPYGYTF.

The chain has TRBV30 and TRBJ1-3; 8 nucleotides match TRBD1. Germline loops: CDR1 GTSNPN, CDR2 SVGIG (reference sequence). V trimming: 7 bases; J trimming: 3 bases; junction bases outside the gene matches: 8. The CDR3 consists of 14 residues. The CDR3 nucleotides are TGTGCCTACCTCCCCGGGACAGGTGGAAACACCATATATTTT. Its translation is CAYLPGTGGNTIYF.

The chain links TRBV7-9 to TRBJ1-6, with 7 bases aligning to TRBD1. The CDR3 sequence is 15 residues long. Germline CDR1 SEHNR, CDR2 FQNEAQ (reference sequence). Trimming removed 5 bases from V and 6 bases from J; junction bases left unmatched: 7. CDR3 in amino acids: CASSADRELNSPLHF. DNA of the CDR3: TGTGCCAGCAGCGCAGACAGGGAACTTAATTCACCCCTCCACTTT.

The rearrangement links TRBV10-1 to TRBJ1-1; 11 bases align to TRBD1. The V gene end was trimmed by 0 bases and the J gene end by 0 bases; junction bases not matched to a gene: 6. This CDR3 spans 18 amino acids. Germline V gives CDR1 WNHNN, CDR2 SYGVQD (reference sequence). CDR3 coding DNA: TGCGCCAGCAGTGAGTCAGGGACAGGGGGAACTTTGAACACTGAAGCTTTCTTT. Protein product: CASSESGTGGTLNTEAFF.

In its sample, this clone was seen once. The chain employs TRBV29-1 and TRBJ2-3; TRBD2 matches at 12 bases. The CDR3 has 12 amino acids. The V gene's germline CDR1 is SQVTM and CDR2 ANQGSEA. The junction had 1 base not matched to a gene; V was cut back by 7 bases and J by 5 bases. The CDR3 sequence is CSAGLAGDTQYF. DNA for the CDR3: TGCAGCGCGGGACTAGCGGGAGATACGCAGTATTTT.